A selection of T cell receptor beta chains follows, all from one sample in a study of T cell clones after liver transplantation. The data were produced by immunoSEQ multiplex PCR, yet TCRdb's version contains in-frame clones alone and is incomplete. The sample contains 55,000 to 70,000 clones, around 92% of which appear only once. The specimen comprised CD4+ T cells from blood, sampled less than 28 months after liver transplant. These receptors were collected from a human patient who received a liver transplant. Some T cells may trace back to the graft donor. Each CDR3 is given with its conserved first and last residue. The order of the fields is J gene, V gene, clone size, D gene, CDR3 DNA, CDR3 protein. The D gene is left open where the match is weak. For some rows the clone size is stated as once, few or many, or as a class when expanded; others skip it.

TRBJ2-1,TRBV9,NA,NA,TGTGCCAGCAGCGTATCAGTTAGCGCTGAGGCTGAGCAGTTCTTC,CASSVSVSAEAEQFF
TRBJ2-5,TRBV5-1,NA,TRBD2,TGCGCCAGCAGCAAGACTAGCGGGAGGCCGGAGACCCAGTACTTC,CASSKTSGRPETQYF
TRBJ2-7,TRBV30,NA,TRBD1,TGTGCCTGGAGTGTCTTTGGGACAGGGGCCTACGAGCAGTACTTC,CAWSVFGTGAYEQYF
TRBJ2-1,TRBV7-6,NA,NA,TGTGCCAGCAGCGGAGGGGAAGCCTACAATGAGCAGTTCTTC,CASSGGEAYNEQFF
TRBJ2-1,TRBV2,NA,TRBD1,TGTGCCAGCAGTGACGGGACAGGGTACATTCCGTTCTTC,CASSDGTGYIPFF
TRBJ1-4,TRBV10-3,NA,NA,TGTGCCACCGGGACACGGGAAAAACTGTTTTTT,CATGTREKLFF
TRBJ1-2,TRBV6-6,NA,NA,TGTGCCAGCAGTCCGACGGGGGACTATGGCTACACCTTC,CASSPTGDYGYTF
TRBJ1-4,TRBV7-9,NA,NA,TGTGCCAGCGGCAGTAATGAAAAACTGTTTTTT,CASGSNEKLFF
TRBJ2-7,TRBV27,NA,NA,TGTGCCGGGCTCGAAAGGGACGGAACCTACGAGCAGTACTTC,CAGLERDGTYEQYF
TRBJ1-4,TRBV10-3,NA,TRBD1,TGTGCCACAAGACAGGGGACTATTTCGGCTAATGAAAAACTGTTTTTT,CATRQGTISANEKLFF
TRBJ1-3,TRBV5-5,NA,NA,TGTGCCAGCATGGGCCGAGGGTACACCATATATTTT,CASMGRGYTIYF
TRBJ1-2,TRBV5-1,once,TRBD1,TGCGCCAGCAGCTCGGGACAGGGTTACTACTATGGCTACACCTTC,CASSSGQGYYYGYTF
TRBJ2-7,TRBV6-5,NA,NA,TGTGCCAGCGGACCGGGCCACACCTACGAGCAGTACTTC,CASGPGHTYEQYF
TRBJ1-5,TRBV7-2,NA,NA,TGTGCCAGCAGCTTAGAGGCCATCGGTCAGCCCCAGCATTTT,CASSLEAIGQPQHF
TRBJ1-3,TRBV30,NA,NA,TGTGCCTGGAGTGGACGCGGAAACACCATATATTTT,CAWSGRGNTIYF
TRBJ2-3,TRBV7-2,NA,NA,TGTGCCAGCAGCTTCAGAGGGAATACGCAGTATTTT,CASSFRGNTQYF
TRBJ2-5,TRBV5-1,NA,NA,TGCGCCAGCAGCTTGGGTAGGAGAGGGGGAGAGACCCAGTACTTC,CASSLGRRGGETQYF
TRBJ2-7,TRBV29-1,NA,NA,TGCAGCGTTGGGGTATCAGTGCAGTACTTC,CSVGVSVQYF
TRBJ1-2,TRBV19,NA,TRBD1,TGTGCCAGTAGTATGGGACAGGAGGCCCAAGGCTACACCTTC,CASSMGQEAQGYTF
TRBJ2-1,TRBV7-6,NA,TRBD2,TGTGCCAGCAGCCCCTTAAGTGCGGGGGGGGACAATGAGCAGTTCTTC,CASSPLSAGGDNEQFF
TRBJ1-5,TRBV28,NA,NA,TGTGCCAGCAGCCCTACAAGGGTCCTCGCCAATCAGCCCCAGCATTTT,CASSPTRVLANQPQHF
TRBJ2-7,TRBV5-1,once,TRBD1,TGCGCCAGCAGCCCGGGACAGGGGTCTGCCTACGAGCAGTACTTC,CASSPGQGSAYEQYF
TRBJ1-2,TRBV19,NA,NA,TGTGCCAGTACCGACGGGGGGACTGCCTACTATGGCTACACCTTC,CASTDGGTAYYGYTF
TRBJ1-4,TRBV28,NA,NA,TGTGCCAGCACACGGACAGACTTTAATGAAAAACTGTTTTTT,CASTRTDFNEKLFF
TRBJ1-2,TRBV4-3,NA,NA,TGCGCCAGCAGCCCCCTTTTGTCAGGGGTAAGCTATGGCTACACCTTC,CASSPLLSGVSYGYTF
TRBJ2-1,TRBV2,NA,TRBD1,TGTGCCAGCAGACAGGGGGCTTCCAATGAGCAGTTCTTC,CASRQGASNEQFF
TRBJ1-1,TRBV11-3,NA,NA,TGTGCCAGCAGCTTAGATCGGGACACTGAAGCTTTCTTT,CASSLDRDTEAFF
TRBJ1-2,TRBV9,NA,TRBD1,TGTGCCAGCAGCGAGGGGAGACAGGGGCTCTATGGCTACACCTTC,CASSEGRQGLYGYTF
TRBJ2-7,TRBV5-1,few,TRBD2,TGCGCCAGCAGCCTAGCGGGAGGGCCGTACGAGCAGTACTTC,CASSLAGGPYEQYF
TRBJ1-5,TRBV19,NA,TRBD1,TGTGCCAGTAGTAGGACAGGCATGGGAGTGAGCAATCAGCCCCAGCATTTT,CASSRTGMGVSNQPQHF
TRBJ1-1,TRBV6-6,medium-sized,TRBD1,TGTGCCAGCAGTCCAGGACAGGGTGGAGTCGACACTGAAGCTTTCTTT,CASSPGQGGVDTEAFF
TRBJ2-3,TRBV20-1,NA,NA,TGCAGCCCAAAGGCAGATACGCAGTATTTT,CSPKADTQYF
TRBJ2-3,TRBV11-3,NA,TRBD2,TGTGCCAGCAGCCGCTTTTCAGCGGGAGAGGGGGGAGATACGCAGTATTTT,CASSRFSAGEGGDTQYF
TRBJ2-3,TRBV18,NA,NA,TGTGCCAGCTCTCATACAGATACGCAGTATTTT,CASSHTDTQYF
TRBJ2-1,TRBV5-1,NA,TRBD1,TGCGCCAGCAGCTTAAGACAGGGGTCCTACAATGAGCAGTTCTTC,CASSLRQGSYNEQFF
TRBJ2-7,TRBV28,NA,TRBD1,TGTGCCAGCAGTTTACAGGGGGCGATTTCCTACGAGCAGTACTTC,CASSLQGAISYEQYF
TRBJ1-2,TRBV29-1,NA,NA,TGCAGCGTTGAAGGGGGATCTCATGCTAACTATGGCTACACCTTC,CSVEGGSHANYGYTF
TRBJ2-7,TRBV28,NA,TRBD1,TGTGCCAGCAGCTCGGGACAGACCTACGAGCAGTACTTC,CASSSGQTYEQYF
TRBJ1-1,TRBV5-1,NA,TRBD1,TGCGCCAGCCGGGACAGACTCATGAACACTGAAGCTTTCTTT,CASRDRLMNTEAFF
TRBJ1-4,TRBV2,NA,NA,TGTGCCAGCAGTGAACAATTGGGGGGCGCTAATGAAAAACTGTTTTTT,CASSEQLGGANEKLFF
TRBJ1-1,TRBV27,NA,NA,TGTGCCAGCGGTTACAGAGCACAGAACATGAACACTGAAGCTTTCTTT,CASGYRAQNMNTEAFF
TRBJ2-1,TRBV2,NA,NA,TGTGCCAGCATGGCTGGGGGGAATTACAATGAGCAGTTCTTC,CASMAGGNYNEQFF
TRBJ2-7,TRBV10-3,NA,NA,TGTGCCATCAGTGACCCCGTCGAGCAGTACTTC,CAISDPVEQYF
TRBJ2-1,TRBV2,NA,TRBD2,TGTGCCAGCAGCACTAGCGGGAGGGCCCCCTACAATGAGCAGTTCTTC,CASSTSGRAPYNEQFF
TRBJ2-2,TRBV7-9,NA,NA,TGTGCCAGCAGCTTAATTTGGGGGAGTAACACCGGGGAGCTGTTTTTT,CASSLIWGSNTGELFF
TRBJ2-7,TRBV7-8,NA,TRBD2,TGTGCCAGCAGCCTCGCCTCGGGGGGACCCTACGAGCAGTACTTC,CASSLASGGPYEQYF
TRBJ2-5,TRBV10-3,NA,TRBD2,TGTGCCATCAGCGAGGGGACTAGCAAGGAGACCCAGTACTTC,CAISEGTSKETQYF